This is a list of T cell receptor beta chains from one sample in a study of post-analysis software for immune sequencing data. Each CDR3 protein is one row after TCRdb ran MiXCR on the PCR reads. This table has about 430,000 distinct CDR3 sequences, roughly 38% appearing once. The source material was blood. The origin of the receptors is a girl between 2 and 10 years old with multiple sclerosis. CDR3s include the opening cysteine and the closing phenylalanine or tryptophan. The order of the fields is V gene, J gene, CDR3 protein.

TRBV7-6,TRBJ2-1,CASSPQKRGFYNEQFF
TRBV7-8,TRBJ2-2,CASSFRGGGTGELFF
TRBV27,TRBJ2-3,CASSLFGDGGTDTQCF
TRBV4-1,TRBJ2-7,CASSQEWDGPYEQYF
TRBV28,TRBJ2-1,CASSPSGLAGPRFSYNEQFF
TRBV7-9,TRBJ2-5,CACSPTIRRRFETQYF
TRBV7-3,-,CASSKSGTSESEQYF
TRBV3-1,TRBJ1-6,CASSHGQGRGGSPLHF
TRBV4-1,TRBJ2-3,CASSHLEGTDTQYF
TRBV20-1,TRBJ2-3,CSARGTGQQYTQYF
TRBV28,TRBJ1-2,CASSPRPSDYTF
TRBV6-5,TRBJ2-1,CASSNGLAEYNEQFF
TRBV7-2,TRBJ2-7,CASSGERLSYEQYF
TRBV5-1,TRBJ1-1,CASSLAGLEAFF
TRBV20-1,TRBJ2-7,CSARDRGYYEQYF
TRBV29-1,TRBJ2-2,CSTEGQGVGELFF
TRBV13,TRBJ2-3,CASSISGPDTQYF
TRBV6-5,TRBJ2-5,CASSSPFGGEQYF
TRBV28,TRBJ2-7,CASSTRDRDPSYYEQYF
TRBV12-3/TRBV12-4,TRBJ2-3,CASRGGRNSTDTQYF
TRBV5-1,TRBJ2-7,CASSPYSGSPYEQYF
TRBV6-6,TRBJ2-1,CASSYKRQSGYNEQFF
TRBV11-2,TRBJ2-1,CASSSMTSGYNEQFF
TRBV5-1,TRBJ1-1,CASSLRGLENTEAFF
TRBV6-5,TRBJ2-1,CASSYSSGWVGLAGGMDEQFF